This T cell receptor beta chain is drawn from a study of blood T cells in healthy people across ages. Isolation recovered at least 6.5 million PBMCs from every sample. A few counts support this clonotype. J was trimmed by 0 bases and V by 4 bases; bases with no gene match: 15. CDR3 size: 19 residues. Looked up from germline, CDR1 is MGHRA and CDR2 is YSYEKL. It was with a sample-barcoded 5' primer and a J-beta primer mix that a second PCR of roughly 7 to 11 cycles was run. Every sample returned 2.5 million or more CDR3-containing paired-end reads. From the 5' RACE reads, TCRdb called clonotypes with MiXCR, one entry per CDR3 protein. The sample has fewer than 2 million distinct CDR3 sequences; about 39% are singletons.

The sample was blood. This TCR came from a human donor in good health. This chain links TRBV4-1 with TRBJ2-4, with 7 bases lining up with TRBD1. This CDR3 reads CASSPRRDRALLAKNIQYF. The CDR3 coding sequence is TGCGCCAGCAGCCCGCGTAGGGACAGAGCCCTTCTAGCCAAAAACATTCAGTACTTC.